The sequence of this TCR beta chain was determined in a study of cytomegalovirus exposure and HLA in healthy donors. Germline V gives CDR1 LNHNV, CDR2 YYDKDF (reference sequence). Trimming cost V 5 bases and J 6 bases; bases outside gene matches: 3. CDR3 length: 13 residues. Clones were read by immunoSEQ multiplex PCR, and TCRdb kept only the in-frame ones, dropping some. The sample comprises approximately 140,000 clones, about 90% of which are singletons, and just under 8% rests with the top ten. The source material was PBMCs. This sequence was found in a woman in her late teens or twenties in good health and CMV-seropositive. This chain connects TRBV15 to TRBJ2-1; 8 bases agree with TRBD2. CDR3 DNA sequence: TGTGCCACCAGCGGAGCGGGAGTCAATGAGCAGTTCTTC. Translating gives CATSGAGVNEQFF.